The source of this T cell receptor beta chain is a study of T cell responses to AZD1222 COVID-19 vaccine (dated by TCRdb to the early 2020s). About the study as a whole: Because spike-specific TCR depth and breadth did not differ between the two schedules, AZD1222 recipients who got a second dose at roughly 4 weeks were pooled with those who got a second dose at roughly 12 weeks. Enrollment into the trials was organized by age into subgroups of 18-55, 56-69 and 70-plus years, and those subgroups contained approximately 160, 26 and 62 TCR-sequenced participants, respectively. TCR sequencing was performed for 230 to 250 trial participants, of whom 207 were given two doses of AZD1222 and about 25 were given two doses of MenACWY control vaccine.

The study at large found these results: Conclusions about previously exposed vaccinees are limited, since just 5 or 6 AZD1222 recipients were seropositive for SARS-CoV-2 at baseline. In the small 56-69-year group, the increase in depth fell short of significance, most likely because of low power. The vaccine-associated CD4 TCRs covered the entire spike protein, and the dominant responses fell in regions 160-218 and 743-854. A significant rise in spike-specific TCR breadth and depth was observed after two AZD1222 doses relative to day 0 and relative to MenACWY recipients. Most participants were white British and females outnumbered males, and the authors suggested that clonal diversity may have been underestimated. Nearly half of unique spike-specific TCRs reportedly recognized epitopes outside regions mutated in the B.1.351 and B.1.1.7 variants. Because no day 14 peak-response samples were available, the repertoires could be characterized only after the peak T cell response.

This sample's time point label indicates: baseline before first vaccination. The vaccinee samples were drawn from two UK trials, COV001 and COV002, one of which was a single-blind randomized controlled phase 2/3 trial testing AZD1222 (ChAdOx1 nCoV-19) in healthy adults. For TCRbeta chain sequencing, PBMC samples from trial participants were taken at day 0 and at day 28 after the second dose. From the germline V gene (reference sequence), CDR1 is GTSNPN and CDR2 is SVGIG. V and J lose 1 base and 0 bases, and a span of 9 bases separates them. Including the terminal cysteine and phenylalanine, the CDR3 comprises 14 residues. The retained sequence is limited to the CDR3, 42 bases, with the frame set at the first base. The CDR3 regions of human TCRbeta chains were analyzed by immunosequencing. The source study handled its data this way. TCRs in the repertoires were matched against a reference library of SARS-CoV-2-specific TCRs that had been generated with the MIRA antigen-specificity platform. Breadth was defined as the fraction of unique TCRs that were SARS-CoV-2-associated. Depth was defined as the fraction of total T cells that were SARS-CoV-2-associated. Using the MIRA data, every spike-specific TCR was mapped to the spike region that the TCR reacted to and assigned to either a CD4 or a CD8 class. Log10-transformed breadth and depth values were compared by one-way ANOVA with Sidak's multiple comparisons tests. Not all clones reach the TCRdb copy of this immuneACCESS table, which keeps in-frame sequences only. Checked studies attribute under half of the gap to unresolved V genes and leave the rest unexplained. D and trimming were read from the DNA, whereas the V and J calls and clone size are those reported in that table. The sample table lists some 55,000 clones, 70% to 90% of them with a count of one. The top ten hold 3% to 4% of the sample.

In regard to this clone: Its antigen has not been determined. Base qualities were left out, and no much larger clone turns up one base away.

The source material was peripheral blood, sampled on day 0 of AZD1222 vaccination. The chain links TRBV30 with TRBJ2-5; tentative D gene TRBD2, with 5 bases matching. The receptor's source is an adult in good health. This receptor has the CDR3 CAWSGGQYQETQYF. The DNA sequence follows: TGTGCCTGGAGTGGAGGGCAGTACCAAGAGACCCAGTACTTC.